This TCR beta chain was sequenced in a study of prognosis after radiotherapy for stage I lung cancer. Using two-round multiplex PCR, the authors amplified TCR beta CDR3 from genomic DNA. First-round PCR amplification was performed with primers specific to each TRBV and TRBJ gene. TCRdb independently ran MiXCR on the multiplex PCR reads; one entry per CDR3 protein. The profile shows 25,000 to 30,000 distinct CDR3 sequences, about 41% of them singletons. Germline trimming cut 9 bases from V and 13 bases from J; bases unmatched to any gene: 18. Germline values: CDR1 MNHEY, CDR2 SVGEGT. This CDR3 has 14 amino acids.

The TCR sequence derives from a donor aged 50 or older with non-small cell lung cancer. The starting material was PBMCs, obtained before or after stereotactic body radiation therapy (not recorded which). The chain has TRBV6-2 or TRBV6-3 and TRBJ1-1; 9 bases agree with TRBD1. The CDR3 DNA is TGTGCCAGAAGTGAGTCACAGGGGGCTGTGGGAGGTTTCTTT. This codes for CARSESQGAVGGFF.